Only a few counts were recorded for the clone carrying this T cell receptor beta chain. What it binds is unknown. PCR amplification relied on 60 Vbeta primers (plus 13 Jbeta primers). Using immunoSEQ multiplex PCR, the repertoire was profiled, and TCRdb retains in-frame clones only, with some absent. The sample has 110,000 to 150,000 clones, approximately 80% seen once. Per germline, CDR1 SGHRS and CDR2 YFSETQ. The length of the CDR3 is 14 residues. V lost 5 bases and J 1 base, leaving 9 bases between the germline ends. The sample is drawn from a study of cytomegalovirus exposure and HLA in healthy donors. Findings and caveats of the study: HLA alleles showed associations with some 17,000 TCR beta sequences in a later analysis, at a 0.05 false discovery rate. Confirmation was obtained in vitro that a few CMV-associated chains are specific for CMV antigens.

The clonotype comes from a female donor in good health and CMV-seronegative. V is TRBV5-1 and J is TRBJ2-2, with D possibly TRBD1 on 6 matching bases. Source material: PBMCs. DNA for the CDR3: TGCGCCAGCAGACACAGGGAGAACACCGGGGAGCTGTTTTTT. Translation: CASRHRENTGELFF.